Below are 25 T cell receptor beta chains sequenced from a single sample in a study of OX40 agonist ivuxolimab in advanced cancers. This table comes from immunoSEQ multiplex PCR, and its TCRdb copy is limited to in-frame clones, with some not included. This sample has more than 45,000 clones; approximately 90% occur once, and the top ten carry approximately 13%. The input for sequencing was CD4+ or CD8+ T cells sorted from blood, taken in a trial of the OX40 agonist ivuxolimab. These receptors came from an adult with an advanced solid tumor such as melanoma, head and neck, liver or kidney cancer.

The chain uses TRBV5-6 and TRBJ1-1; D not certain. Deletions cut 4 bases from V and 10 bases from J, with 14 bases between. CDR1 is SGHDT and CDR2 is YYEEEE in the germline V gene. This CDR3 contains 12 residues. The CDR3 nucleotides are TGTGCCAGCAGCGAGGGTAGGGAAGGAGCTTTCTTT. Its protein is CASSEGREGAFF.

The chain couples TRBV25-1 to TRBJ2-5; D ambiguous. CDR1 MGHDK and CDR2 SYGVNS come from the germline V gene. The CDR3 has 17 residues. V gave up 6 bases and J gave up 3 bases, with 23 bases separating them. In DNA, the CDR3 is TGTGCCAGCAGCCCTCCGGCAGCGTACAGAGAGGAAGAGACCCAGTACTTC. It codes for CASSPPAAYREEETQYF.

This chain links TRBV6-1 with TRBJ1-1; TRBD1 might be the D (5 bases). Per the germline V gene, CDR1 is MNHNS and CDR2 is SASEGT. Trimming removed 6 bases from V and 10 bases from J, with 18 bases in between. CDR3 length equals 13 residues. This chain's CDR3 is CASSGGPGGSAFF. The DNA of the CDR3 is TGTGCCAGCAGCGGGGGTCCCGGGGGTTCAGCTTTCTTT.

The V and J genes are TRBV4-3 and TRBJ1-4, with D perhaps TRBD1 (5 bases). There are 16 residues in the CDR3. Per germline, CDR1 LGHNA and CDR2 YSLEER. The V end lost 0 bases, the J end lost 7 bases, and 15 bases lay between the germline ends. For the CDR3, the DNA is TGCGCCAGCAGCCAAGATCTGAGGTCGGGGGGTGAAAAACTGTTTTTT. Translation: CASSQDLRSGGEKLFF.

This chain uses TRBV5-6 with TRBJ2-3, with 16 bases identical to TRBD2. The CDR3 totals 19 residues. Germline V CDR1 and CDR2: SGHDT, YYEEEE. Trimming cost V 4 bases and J 5 bases; bases outside gene matches: 13. CDR3 protein: CASSQGLAGGAAVLDTQYF. Here the CDR3 DNA reads TGTGCCAGCAGCCAGGGACTAGCGGGAGGGGCCGCGGTTTTAGATACGCAGTATTTT.

V gene TRBV29-1 combines with J gene TRBJ1-2; TRBD1 is a possible D gene (5 bases). Germline loops: CDR1 SQVTM, CDR2 ANQGSEA. The CDR3 length is 14 residues. The germline V and J ends were trimmed by 6 bases and 3 bases, with 17 bases remaining between them. The CDR3 reads CSVADSGAHYGYTF. CDR3 nucleotide sequence: TGCAGCGTCGCAGACAGCGGGGCCCACTATGGCTACACCTTC.

The CDR3 is CASSPSGTSGRVEQFF. The CDR3 DNA sequence: TGTGCCAGCAGCCCCAGCGGGACTAGCGGGAGGGTTGAGCAGTTCTTC. The V and J genes are TRBV7-6 and TRBJ2-1, with TRBD2 matching over 16 bases. There are 16 residues in the CDR3. The V and J ends lost 5 bases and 9 bases, in that order; junction bases with no gene match: 7. Germline values: CDR1 SGHVS, CDR2 FNYEAQ.

This clone was picked up a small number of times. The gene calls are TRBV21-1 and TRBJ2-7; TRBD2 is the table's D call, not checked against the DNA. TRBV21-1 is given as a pseudogene. This CDR3 is 17 amino acids long. The CDR3 region is CASDGTSGRAKSYEQYF. Here the CDR3 DNA reads TGTGCCAGCGACGGGACTAGCGGGAGGGCCAAGTCCTACGAGCAGTACTTC.

The gene calls are TRBV7-9 and TRBJ2-7; D is perhaps TRBD2 (5 bases). Trimming shortened V by 5 bases and J by 6 bases, and 23 bases separated the two germline ends. This CDR3 spans 16 amino acids. From germline, CDR1 is SEHNR and CDR2 FQNEAQ (reference sequence). The CDR3 is CASSTEVGGLIGEQYF. In DNA form, the CDR3 reads TGTGCCAGCAGCACCGAAGTAGGAGGATTAATAGGCGAGCAGTACTTC.

This chain uses TRBV7-9 with TRBJ2-1; the match to TRBD1 covers 9 bases. V gave up 1 base and J gave up 4 bases; unmatched junction bases: 2. CDR3 length equals 15 residues. Germline V gene lookup returns CDR1 SEHNR and CDR2 FQNEAQ (reference sequence). CDR3 sequence (DNA): TGTGCCAGCAGCTTAGTAGGGACAGGGTACAATGAGCAGTTCTTC. Amino acid sequence: CASSLVGTGYNEQFF.

DNA for the CDR3: TGTGCCAGCAGCTTAGTGGCTGTTTCAGGCGACAAACTGTTTTTT. Translation gives CASSLVAVSGDKLFF. This rearrangement joins TRBV7-2 to TRBJ1-4, with D unclear. The CDR3 contains 15 residues. V was shortened by 1 base and J by 11 bases, with 17 bases between the two germline ends. CDR1 and CDR2 from the germline V gene are SGHTA and FQGNSA.

V and J are TRBV5-6 and TRBJ2-5; D call uncertain. Germline CDR1 reads SGHDT; CDR2 reads YYEEEE. Trimming stripped 1 base from V and 7 bases from J, with 11 bases between. CDR3 length: 13 residues. CDR3 in DNA: TGTGCCAGCAGCTTGAGGCCCCCAGGGACCCAGTACTTC. Translation gives CASSLRPPGTQYF.

The V and J genes are TRBV4-2 and TRBJ1-1; 7 nucleotides line up with TRBD1. This CDR3 contains 16 residues. Germline V gene data show CDR1 as LGHNA and CDR2 as YNFKEQ. After removal of 0 bases from V and 4 bases from J, the junction contained 8 bases not matched to a gene. The CDR3 sequence: CASSQDTRGLGTEAFF. Written as DNA, the CDR3 is TGTGCCAGCAGCCAAGATACCAGGGGGTTGGGCACTGAAGCTTTCTTT.

The J gene is TRBJ1-1, the V gene TRBV9; 7 nucleotides line up with TRBD1. The CDR3 contains 16 residues. With V trimmed by 4 bases and J by 6 bases, 15 bases remained unmatched. CDR1 is SGDLS, CDR2 YYNGEE, per germline. CDR3 coding DNA: TGTGCCAGCAGCCCGACAGGGCAAGGCCTCCCACCTGAAGCTTTCTTT. Residues: CASSPTGQGLPPEAFF.

For this clone: A read error is likely, as this CDR3 ends without the conserved phenylalanine or tryptophan. The V and J genes are TRBV2 and TRBJ1-2; 7 bases match TRBD1. The CDR3 extends over 14 amino acids. Looked up from germline, CDR1 is SNHLY and CDR2 is FYNNEI. In DNA, the CDR3 is TGTACCAGCAGTGAAGCGCAGGGGGGCTATGGCTACACCCTC. Translated: CTSSEAQGGYGYTL.

The V call is TRBV25-1, the J call TRBJ2-5; 7 nucleotides match TRBD2. The V gene's germline CDR1 is MGHDK and CDR2 SYGVNS. The J segment lost 5 bases and the V segment lost 5 bases, leaving 11 bases of the junction unmatched. The CDR3 is 15 amino acids. The CDR3 region is CASSSLAEGWETQYF. The CDR3 DNA reads as TGTGCCAGCAGTAGTCTAGCGGAGGGATGGGAGACCCAGTACTTC.

The V call is TRBV2, the J call TRBJ1-2, with TRBD1 as a possible D gene (6 bases). The V end lost 10 bases, the J end lost 5 bases, and 17 bases lay between the germline ends. This CDR3 contains 13 residues. Germline CDR1 and CDR2: SNHLY and FYNNEI. CDR3 sequence reads: CATGGQTDYGYTF. The CDR3, as DNA: TGTGCCACGGGGGGGCAGACCGATTATGGCTACACCTTC.

The rearrangement links TRBV6-8 to TRBJ2-7, with a possible D match to TRBD2 (5 bases). The CDR3 consists of 15 residues. The germline gives CDR1 MNHGY, CDR2 SAAAGT. Deletions cut 6 bases from V and 1 base from J, with 16 bases between. The CDR3 protein is CASRTMDFISYEQYF. The CDR3 DNA follows: TGTGCCAGCAGAACTATGGACTTCATATCCTACGAGCAGTACTTC.

This chain links TRBV2 with TRBJ2-1; D gene uncertain. Between the trimmed V and J ends, which lost 2 bases and 4 bases, there was a span of 15 bases. This CDR3 contains 16 residues. The germline CDR1 and CDR2 sequences are SNHLY and FYNNEI. This chain's CDR3 is CASSELVAQYYNEQFF. For the CDR3, the DNA is TGTGCCAGCAGTGAATTGGTAGCCCAATATTACAATGAGCAGTTCTTC.

The V gene is TRBV2, the J gene TRBJ1-1; D may be TRBD1 (5 bases). Deletions cut 4 bases from V and 5 bases from J, with 14 bases between. Germline V gene sequence: CDR1 SNHLY, CDR2 FYNNEI. This CDR3 region has 14 residues. This CDR3 is CASSGLGEGTEAFF. The CDR3 DNA reads TGTGCCAGCAGTGGTTTAGGGGAGGGGACTGAAGCTTTCTTT. The variable domain in full, completed from reference TRBV2 and TRBJ1-1, reads EPEVTQTPSHQVTQMGQEVILRCVPISNHLYFYWYRQILGQKVEFLVSFYNNEISEKSEIFDDQFSVERPDGSNFTLKIRSTKLEDSAMYFCASSGLGEGTEAFFGQGTRLTVV.

V gene TRBV15 combines with J gene TRBJ1-1; 7 nucleotides align to TRBD1. The CDR3 is 15 amino acids. CDR1 LNHNV and CDR2 YYDKDF come from the germline V gene (reference sequence). After removal of 4 bases from V and 3 bases from J, the junction contained 8 bases not matched to a gene. The CDR3 protein is CATSTLQGVDTEAFF. CDR3 DNA sequence: TGTGCCACCAGCACCCTGCAGGGGGTCGACACTGAAGCTTTCTTT.

Relative to its sample, this clone is medium-sized. This chain connects TRBV7-8 to TRBJ2-5; 8 bases match TRBD2. Germline values: CDR1 SGHVS, CDR2 FQNEAQ. J was trimmed by 5 bases and V by 3 bases; bases with no gene match: 5. This CDR3 has 14 amino acids. CDR3 amino acids: CASSFSGGGETQYF. The CDR3, as DNA: TGTGCCAGCAGCTTTAGCGGCGGGGGGGAGACCCAGTACTTC. The whole variable domain, remainder taken from reference TRBV7-8 and TRBJ2-5, is GAGVSQSPRYKVAKRGQDVALRCDPISGHVSLFWYQQALGQGPEFLTYFQNEAQLDKSGLPSDRFFAERPEGSVSTLKIQRTQQEDSAVYLCASSFSGGGETQYFGPGTRLLVL.

This chain joins TRBV9 and TRBJ1-2; 11 bases match TRBD1. This CDR3 has 17 residues. CDR1 and CDR2 (germline): SGDLS, YYNGEE. The V gene end was trimmed by 3 bases and the J gene end by 1 base; junction bases not matched to a gene: 8. This CDR3 is CASSEPLGQGVNYGYTF. The CDR3 DNA is TGTGCCAGCAGCGAGCCCCTGGGACAGGGGGTTAACTATGGCTACACCTTC.

The chain employs TRBV7-9 and TRBJ2-1; D tentatively reads TRBD1 or TRBD2 (6 bases each). The CDR3 is 14 residues long. Trimming took off 8 bases at V and 6 bases at J, with 17 bases between the two ends. Germline CDR1 reads SEHNR; CDR2 reads FQNEAQ (reference sequence). The CDR3 loop is CASRPGGAVNEQFF. In DNA, the CDR3 is TGTGCCAGCCGCCCCGGGGGCGCCGTCAATGAGCAGTTCTTC.

The chain has TRBV21-1 and TRBJ2-3; the D segment call TRBD1 is taken from the table without a DNA check. TRBV21-1 corresponds to a pseudogene. The CDR3 extends over 16 amino acids. CDR3 sequence reads: CASSKVRRQLTDTQYF. CDR3 DNA: TGTGCCAGCAGCAAAGTGAGGCGACAGCTCACAGATACGCAGTATTTT.